Following are 19 T cell receptor beta chains from one sample sequenced in a study of blood T cell repertoires in COVID-19. Profiling relied on immunoSEQ multiplex PCR, and the TCRdb table lists in-frame clones only, not all of them. Among about 130,000 clones, about 74% were seen once, and the ten largest hold approximately 5.7%. Source material: peripheral blood. The receptors shown here come from a man in his fifties or sixties with acute or convalescent COVID-19.

The J gene is TRBJ2-2, the V gene TRBV2; D is perhaps TRBD2 (6 bases). The V and J ends lost 3 bases and 5 bases respectively, with 13 bases between them. Germline CDR1 reads SNHLY; CDR2 reads FYNNEI. The CDR3 is 15 amino acids. Written as DNA, the CDR3 is TGTGCCAGCAGTGATAACGGGGGACCTACCGGGGAGCTGTTTTTT. Encoded protein: CASSDNGGPTGELFF.

The V call is TRBV9, the J call TRBJ1-6; D possibly corresponds to TRBD1 (5 bases). Trimming left V 4 bases short and J 8 bases short, with 10 bases between. CDR3 size: 13 residues. Germline lookup yields CDR1 SGDLS and CDR2 YYNGEE. The chain's CDR3 is CASSPGLDSPLHF. DNA for the CDR3: TGTGCCAGCAGCCCAGGGTTGGATTCACCCCTCCACTTT. Drawing the rest from reference TRBV9 and TRBJ1-6, the complete variable domain is DSGVTQTPKHLITATGQRVTLRCSPRSGDLSVYWYQQSLDQGLQFLIQYYNGEERAKGNILERFSAQQFPDLHSELNLSSLELGDSALYFCASSPGLDSPLHFGNGTRLTVT.

J is TRBJ2-2 and V is TRBV29-1, with a weak D call TRBD2 (5 bases). The V end lost 4 bases, the J end lost 6 bases, and 6 bases lay between the germline ends. Germline CDR1 SQVTM, CDR2 ANQGSEA. The CDR3 is 11 amino acids. CDR3: CSVGTAGELFF. The CDR3, as DNA: TGCAGCGTTGGGACTGCCGGGGAGCTGTTTTTT.

The V and J genes are TRBV18 and TRBJ1-1; a possible D gene is TRBD1 (5 bases). V dropped 0 bases and J dropped 1 base, with 9 bases sitting between them. Looked up from germline, CDR1 is KGHSH and CDR2 is LQKENI. CDR3 length: 15 amino acids. The CDR3, as DNA: TGTGCCAGCTCACCACCGAAGGGGTCGAACACTGAAGCTTTCTTT. Its translation is CASSPPKGSNTEAFF.

Comments on this clone: Other DNA sequences in this sample translate to the same CDR3. This rearrangement joins TRBV7-3 to TRBJ1-1; D possibly corresponds to TRBD1 (5 bases). Germline CDR1 is SGHTA and CDR2 is FQGTGA. The ends were cut back, 1 base at V and 2 bases at J, with 5 bases in the middle. The CDR3 loop spans 13 amino acids. CDR3 sequence (DNA): TGTGCCAGCAGCTTAAGGACAAACACTGAAGCTTTCTTT. Translation: CASSLRTNTEAFF.

This rearrangement joins TRBV11-2 to TRBJ1-3; D is uncertain. CDR1 SGHAT and CDR2 FQNNGV come from the germline V gene. Trimming removed 5 bases at V and 10 bases at J, with 15 bases between. The CDR3 is 13 residues long. The DNA of the CDR3 is TGTGCCAGCAGCCCAATGCGGGCCGTGACCATATATTTT. Translated: CASSPMRAVTIYF.

The chain has TRBV7-9 and TRBJ1-5; 7 bases line up with TRBD1. Germline CDR1 is SEHNR and CDR2 is FQNEAQ (reference sequence). V dropped 0 bases and J dropped 7; count of bases not matched to a gene: 12. The CDR3 length is 17 residues. The CDR3 loop is CASSLALQGNDGQPQHF. Here the CDR3 DNA reads TGTGCCAGCAGCTTAGCATTACAGGGGAATGACGGACAGCCCCAGCATTTT.

This sequence joins TRBV3-1 (or the pseudogene TRBV3-2) and TRBJ1-5; weak D call: TRBD1 (6 bases). The CDR3 has 17 residues. Germline CDR1 is LGHDT and CDR2 is YNNKEL (reference sequence). Trimming removed 4 bases at V and 0 bases at J, with 16 bases between. CDR3 residues: CASSPTDRGLSNQPQHF. In DNA form, the CDR3 reads TGTGCCAGCAGCCCCACGGACAGAGGCCTTAGCAATCAGCCCCAGCATTTT.

The table lists this clone with a few counts. The rearrangement uses TRBV4-1 and TRBJ1-1, with no clear D. CDR3 length: 14 amino acids. Trimming pared 7 bases from V and 4 bases from J, leaving 16 bases between. Per the germline V gene, CDR1 is MGHRA and CDR2 is YSYEKL. The CDR3 here is CASTTDWRGTEAFF. The DNA for the CDR3 is TGCGCCAGCACAACAGATTGGCGGGGCACTGAAGCTTTCTTT.

The chain links TRBV7-3 to TRBJ1-2, with 7 bases matching TRBD1. This CDR3 region has 13 residues. The germline gives CDR1 SGHTA, CDR2 FQGTGA. Losses at the gene ends were 0 bases for V and 14 bases for J; bases not matched to a gene: 9. This chain's CDR3 is CASSLTGTASWTF. Here the CDR3 DNA reads TGTGCCAGCAGCTTAACCGGGACAGCCTCCTGGACCTTC.

This chain joins TRBV11-2 and TRBJ2-7; D unresolved. The CDR3 covers 12 residues. CDR1 and CDR2 from the germline V gene are SGHAT and FQNNGV. V was pared by 5 bases and J by 2 bases, with 7 bases between. CDR3 sequence: CASSRHTYEQYF. The CDR3 nucleotides are TGTGCCAGCAGCAGACATACCTACGAGCAGTACTTC.

V usage is TRBV7-3 and J usage is TRBJ2-5; 7 positions match TRBD2. V lost 6 bases and J lost 3; bases outside the gene matches: 7. The CDR3 is made up of 14 amino acids. Germline CDR1 and CDR2: SGHTA and FQGTGA. CDR3 nucleotide sequence: TGTGCCAGCAGGAGGGGTGCGGGAGAAGAGACCCAGTACTTC. Its translation: CASRRGAGEETQYF.

This rearrangement joins TRBV7-3 to TRBJ2-3; perhaps TRBD2 as D (6 bases). Between the trimmed V and J ends, which lost 5 bases and 4 bases, there was a span of 25 bases. Germline CDR1 is SGHTA and CDR2 is FQGTGA. This CDR3 is 18 amino acids long. The CDR3 reads CASSHPGEPEVGSDTQYF. The CDR3 region has the DNA TGTGCCAGCAGCCACCCGGGGGAGCCAGAAGTCGGTTCAGATACGCAGTATTTT.

The CDR3 sequence is CASSPRSGRPGDTEAFF. CDR3 in DNA: TGTGCCAGCAGTCCCAGGTCCGGACGGCCCGGGGACACTGAAGCTTTCTTT. The chain recombines TRBV6-6 with TRBJ1-1, with unresolved D. Germline CDR1 MNHNY, CDR2 SVGAGI (reference sequence). Trimming took off 5 bases at V and 3 bases at J, with 22 bases between the two ends. The CDR3 extends over 17 amino acids.

This sequence joins TRBV2 and TRBJ1-1; D uncertain. The CDR3 contains 14 residues. CDR1 is SNHLY and CDR2 is FYNNEI in the germline V gene. Trimming shortened V by 5 bases and J by 6 bases, and 16 bases separated the two germline ends. The CDR3 nucleotides are TGTGCCAGCAGTATCTTAAAGGCCCGGGCTGAAGCTTTCTTT. Translated: CASSILKARAEAFF.

A single count supports this clone. The chain employs TRBV7-9 and TRBJ1-4, with 8 bases that match TRBD1. Trimming at V came to 5 bases and at J to 8 bases, leaving 16 bases not matched to a gene. Per the germline V gene, CDR1 is SEHNR and CDR2 is FQNEAQ (reference sequence). There are 17 residues in the CDR3. As DNA, the CDR3 is TGTGCCAGCAGCGATTTGCAGGGGGCAGCCACTTGGGAAAAACTGTTTTTT. Protein sequence: CASSDLQGAATWEKLFF.

The chain combines TRBV3-1 (or the pseudogene TRBV3-2) with TRBJ1-6; D not resolved. CDR3 size: 20 residues. V was trimmed by 1 base and J by 0 bases, leaving 19 bases between them. The germline V gene encodes CDR1 LGHDT and CDR2 YNNKEL (reference sequence). CDR3 loop: CASSQVSVSVSSSYNSPLHF. In DNA, the CDR3 is TGTGCCAGCAGCCAAGTCTCAGTAAGCGTCTCGAGCTCCTATAATTCACCCCTCCACTTT.

This chain uses TRBV11-2 with TRBJ2-3; 8 positions agree with TRBD2. Germline CDR1 reads SGHAT; CDR2 reads FQNNGV. The J segment lost 4 bases and the V segment lost 10 bases, leaving 10 bases of the junction unmatched. The CDR3 extends over 14 amino acids. This CDR3 is CATGPTSVADTQYF. The CDR3 DNA reads as TGTGCCACCGGTCCGACTAGCGTTGCAGATACGCAGTATTTT.

The CDR3, as DNA: TGTGCCAGCAGCGTCACGGAGGCGAGCAATCAGCCCCAGCATTTT. It specifies CASSVTEASNQPQHF. The chain combines TRBV9 with TRBJ1-5, with D unclear. The CDR3 has 15 amino acids. The germline CDR1 and CDR2 sequences are SGDLS and YYNGEE. Trimming removed 2 bases at V and 1 base at J, with 10 bases between.